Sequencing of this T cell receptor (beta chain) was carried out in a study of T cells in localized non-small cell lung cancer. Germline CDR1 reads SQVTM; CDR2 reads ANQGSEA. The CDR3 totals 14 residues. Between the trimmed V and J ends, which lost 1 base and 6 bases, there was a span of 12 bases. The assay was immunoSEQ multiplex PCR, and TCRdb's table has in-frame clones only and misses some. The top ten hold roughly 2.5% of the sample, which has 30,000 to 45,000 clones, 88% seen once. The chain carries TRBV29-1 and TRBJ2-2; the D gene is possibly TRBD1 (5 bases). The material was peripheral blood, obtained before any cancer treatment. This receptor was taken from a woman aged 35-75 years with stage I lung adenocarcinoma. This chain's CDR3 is CSVEGQGGAGELFF. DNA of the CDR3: TGCAGCGTTGAAGGCCAGGGTGGCGCCGGGGAGCTGTTTTTT.